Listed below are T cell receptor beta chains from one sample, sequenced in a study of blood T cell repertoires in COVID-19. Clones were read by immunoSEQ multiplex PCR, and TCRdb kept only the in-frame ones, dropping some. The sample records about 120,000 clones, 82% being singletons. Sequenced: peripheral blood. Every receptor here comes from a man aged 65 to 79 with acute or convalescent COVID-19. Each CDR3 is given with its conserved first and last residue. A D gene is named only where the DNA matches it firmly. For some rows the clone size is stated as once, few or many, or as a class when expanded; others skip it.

CDR3 DNA: TGTGCCAGCAGTTACACTGCAACCGTGTCCGGGGAGCTGTTTTTT; CDR3 protein: CASSYTATVSGELFF; J gene: TRBJ2-2; clone size: NA; CDR3 length: 15; V gene: TRBV6-5; D gene: NA
CDR3 DNA: TGTGCCAGCAGTGTGGCTACAGGGAGTTTATCGGGAACCGGGGAGCTGTTTTTT; CDR3 protein: CASSVATGSLSGTGELFF; J gene: TRBJ2-2; clone size: NA; CDR3 length: 18; V gene: TRBV6-4; D gene: NA
CDR3 DNA: TGTGCCAGCAGCGCTACCGGGACAGGGGGCGCAGATGGCTACACCTTC; CDR3 protein: CASSATGTGGADGYTF; J gene: TRBJ1-2; clone size: NA; CDR3 length: 16; V gene: TRBV9; D gene: TRBD1
CDR3 DNA: TGCGCCAGCAGCTTGGGACTAGCGGGAGGTCTAAATGGGGAGTTCTTC; CDR3 protein: CASSLGLAGGLNGEFF; J gene: TRBJ2-1; clone size: few; CDR3 length: 16; V gene: TRBV5-1; D gene: TRBD2
CDR3 DNA: TGCGCCAGCAGCTTGGGCAACTCCGGGACTAGTTCGGCCGAGCAGTACTTC; CDR3 protein: CASSLGNSGTSSAEQYF; J gene: TRBJ2-7; clone size: many; CDR3 length: 17; V gene: TRBV5-1; D gene: TRBD2
CDR3 DNA: TGTGCCATCAGTGAGCAACCAGGCGGGGCCGGGGAGCTGTTTTTT; CDR3 protein: CAISEQPGGAGELFF; J gene: TRBJ2-2; clone size: NA; CDR3 length: 15; V gene: TRBV10-3; D gene: NA
CDR3 DNA: TGTGCCAGCACTAGCCCTATCACCGGGGAGCTGTTTTTT; CDR3 protein: CASTSPITGELFF; J gene: TRBJ2-2; clone size: NA; CDR3 length: 13; V gene: TRBV2; D gene: NA
CDR3 DNA: TGTGCCAGCAGTCCCCCCAGAGGACAGGTAGCCAAAAATAGCAATCAGCCCCAGCATTTT; CDR3 protein: CASSPPRGQVAKNSNQPQHF; J gene: TRBJ1-5; clone size: once; CDR3 length: 20; V gene: TRBV28; D gene: TRBD1
CDR3 DNA: TGTGCCAGCACCGTAAGGGGCGGAAGCTCCTATAATTCACCCCTCCACTTT; CDR3 protein: CASTVRGGSSYNSPLHF; J gene: TRBJ1-6; clone size: NA; CDR3 length: 17; V gene: TRBV7-8; D gene: NA
CDR3 DNA: TGTGCCAGCAGCGTAACGGCGGGGAACCTCGGCAATGAGCAGTTCTTC; CDR3 protein: CASSVTAGNLGNEQFF; J gene: TRBJ2-1; clone size: NA; CDR3 length: 16; V gene: TRBV9; D gene: NA
CDR3 DNA: TGCGCCAGCAGCTTGGTAGTTCAAACGAACACCGGGGAGCTGTTTTTT; CDR3 protein: CASSLVVQTNTGELFF; J gene: TRBJ2-2; clone size: NA; CDR3 length: 16; V gene: TRBV5-1; D gene: NA
CDR3 DNA: TGTGCCAGCAGCCTCACCCCGGGACTTGCCTACGAGCAGTACTTC; CDR3 protein: CASSLTPGLAYEQYF; J gene: TRBJ2-7; clone size: few; CDR3 length: 15; V gene: TRBV7-3; D gene: NA
CDR3 DNA: TGTGCCAGCAGTATACAGGGGAGCTCTGGAAACACCATATATTTT; CDR3 protein: CASSIQGSSGNTIYF; J gene: TRBJ1-3; clone size: NA; CDR3 length: 15; V gene: TRBV2; D gene: TRBD1
CDR3 DNA: TGTGCCTGGAGCAGAACCGGGTGGGGCGCTAATGAAAAACTGTTTTTT; CDR3 protein: CAWSRTGWGANEKLFF; J gene: TRBJ1-4; clone size: once; CDR3 length: 16; V gene: TRBV30; D gene: NA
CDR3 DNA: TGTGCCAGCACCCAGACCGGGACAGCTGGGGAGACCCAGTACTTC; CDR3 protein: CASTQTGTAGETQYF; J gene: TRBJ2-5; clone size: NA; CDR3 length: 15; V gene: TRBV7-3; D gene: TRBD1
CDR3 DNA: TGTGCCTGGAGTGTACTGGGACCCGGGAGGGGCGAGCAGTACTTC; CDR3 protein: CAWSVLGPGRGEQYF; J gene: TRBJ2-7; clone size: NA; CDR3 length: 15; V gene: TRBV30; D gene: TRBD2
CDR3 DNA: TGTGCCAGCAGGGAAGGATCGGGGGGTCAGCCCCAGCATTTT; CDR3 protein: CASREGSGGQPQHF; J gene: TRBJ1-5; clone size: NA; CDR3 length: 14; V gene: TRBV6-1; D gene: NA
CDR3 DNA: TGTGCCAGCAGGGGGGACAGTTGGGAGCAGTACTTC; CDR3 protein: CASRGDSWEQYF; J gene: TRBJ2-7; clone size: once; CDR3 length: 12; V gene: TRBV2; D gene: TRBD1
CDR3 DNA: TGTGCCAGCAGCCCCGGCGGTTTAAACTATGGCTACACCTTC; CDR3 protein: CASSPGGLNYGYTF; J gene: TRBJ1-2; clone size: NA; CDR3 length: 14; V gene: TRBV9; D gene: NA
CDR3 DNA: TGTGCCAGCAGTGACTCTGAACAGGGGAGACAGCCCCAGCATTTT; CDR3 protein: CASSDSEQGRQPQHF; J gene: TRBJ1-5; clone size: NA; CDR3 length: 15; V gene: TRBV6-4; D gene: TRBD1
CDR3 DNA: TGTGCCACCAGCAGAGATCGCAACTCCTATCAGCCCCAGCATTTT; CDR3 protein: CATSRDRNSYQPQHF; J gene: TRBJ1-5; clone size: few; CDR3 length: 15; V gene: TRBV15; D gene: NA
CDR3 DNA: TGTGCCAGCAGTTCAGGGGTTGGAAACACCATATATTTT; CDR3 protein: CASSSGVGNTIYF; J gene: TRBJ1-3; clone size: NA; CDR3 length: 13; V gene: TRBV6-5; D gene: NA
CDR3 DNA: TGTGCCAGCAGCTCCCCTGGGCAGGCTGTGAACACCATATATTTT; CDR3 protein: CASSSPGQAVNTIYF; J gene: TRBJ1-3; clone size: NA; CDR3 length: 15; V gene: TRBV7-2; D gene: NA